Below are 30 T cell receptor beta chains sequenced from a single sample in a study of blood T cell repertoires in COVID-19. Only in-frame clones appear in the TCRdb table, and some are missing; sequencing was by immunoSEQ multiplex PCR. The sample holds about 130,000 clones, approximately 89% seen once. The sample taken for sequencing was peripheral blood. The source is a man aged 45-65 years with acute or convalescent COVID-19.

The rearrangement links TRBV6-5 to TRBJ1-1; tentatively, D is TRBD1 (5 bases). Germline V lookup: CDR1 MNHEY, CDR2 SVGAGI. V was shortened by 4 bases and J by 5 bases, with 17 bases between the two germline ends. The CDR3 has 15 residues. CDR3: CASSSLTEPGTEAFF. In DNA form, the CDR3 reads TGTGCCAGCAGTTCTCTGACAGAACCTGGAACTGAAGCTTTCTTT.

The V call is TRBV12-3 or TRBV12-4, the J call TRBJ1-2; D is possibly TRBD1 (5 bases). V was pared by 3 bases and J by 8 bases, with 13 bases between. This CDR3 has 13 residues. For the CDR3, the DNA is TGTGCCAGCAGTTTCGGGGGATTGCAGGGCTACACCTTC. As protein: CASSFGGLQGYTF.

The chain uses TRBV6-5 and TRBJ1-6; possible D gene TRBD1, 5 bases. The V end was cut by 0 bases, the J end by 9 bases, with 12 bases between. Germline V lookup: CDR1 MNHEY, CDR2 SVGAGI. The length of the CDR3 is 15 residues. Here the CDR3 reads CASSYSERQISPLHF. The DNA of the CDR3 is TGTGCCAGCAGTTACTCGGAAAGACAGATTTCACCCCTCCACTTT.

This rearrangement joins TRBV7-3 to TRBJ1-1; D unclear. V was pared by 5 bases and J by 4 bases, with 23 bases between. CDR1 is SGHTA and CDR2 is FQGTGA in the germline V gene. CDR3 size: 17 residues. DNA for the CDR3: TGTGCCAGCAGCCCAAGGGCGGGTTCTATCGCGGTCACTGAAGCTTTCTTT. Residues: CASSPRAGSIAVTEAFF.

This sequence joins TRBV28 and TRBJ1-1; maybe TRBD1 (6 bases). Germline CDR1 and CDR2: MDHEN and SYDVKM. The CDR3 loop spans 14 amino acids. V shed 3 bases and J shed 7 bases, with 15 bases lying between them. The CDR3 DNA reads as TGTGCCAGCAGTTTTACAGGGAAAGGAGGTGAAGCTTTCTTT. Its translation: CASSFTGKGGEAFF.

The V and J genes are TRBV5-6 and TRBJ2-7; 8 bases fit TRBD1. V was clipped by 2 bases and J by 2 bases; unmatched bases: 18. CDR3 length equals 19 residues. Germline values: CDR1 SGHDT, CDR2 YYEEEE. The CDR3 DNA sequence: TGTGCCAGCAGCTTTGGGGGCAGGGGGCTAGTCGGGACCGCCTACGAGCAGTACTTC. This encodes CASSFGGRGLVGTAYEQYF. The full variable domain, with the rest looked up from reference TRBV5-6 and TRBJ2-7, is DAGVTQSPTHLIKTRGQQVTLRCSPKSGHDTVSWYQQALGQGPQFIFQYYEEEERQRGNFPDRFSGHQFPNYSSELNVNALLLGDSALYLCASSFGGRGLVGTAYEQYFGPGTRLTVT.

This chain connects TRBV5-1 to TRBJ2-7; D is undetermined. CDR1 and CDR2 (germline): SGHRS, YFSETQ. V lost 2 bases and J lost 2, with 11 bases in between. This CDR3 comprises 14 residues. The CDR3 spells CASSFTATTYEQYF. DNA of the CDR3: TGCGCCAGCAGCTTTACAGCCACCACCTACGAGCAGTACTTC.

The rearrangement joins TRBV6-5 to TRBJ2-2; 7 nucleotides agree with TRBD1. After removal of 5 bases from V and 6 bases from J, the junction contained 6 bases not matched to a gene. CDR3 length: 14 residues. Germline CDR1 MNHEY, CDR2 SVGAGI. The CDR3 is CASSRKGAPGELFF. Here the CDR3 DNA reads TGTGCCAGCAGTCGCAAGGGGGCCCCCGGGGAGCTGTTTTTT.

This clone was seen only a few times. V usage is TRBV24-1 and J usage is TRBJ2-1; TRBD2 matches at 10 bases. With V trimmed by 3 bases and J by 3 bases, 7 bases remained unmatched. Germline V gives CDR1 KGHDR, CDR2 SFDVKD. The CDR3 has 17 amino acids. The CDR3 here is CATSDRPLAGVYNEQFF. In nucleotides, the CDR3 is TGTGCCACCAGTGATAGACCTCTAGCGGGAGTCTACAATGAGCAGTTCTTC.

V is TRBV5-4 and J is TRBJ1-2, with D tentatively TRBD1 (5 bases). V lost 2 bases, J lost 6 bases, and 17 bases lay in between. Germline V gene sequence: CDR1 SGHNT, CDR2 YYREEE (reference sequence). This CDR3 is 15 amino acids long. CDR3 loop: CASSLPRGDLDGYTF. The CDR3 coding sequence is TGTGCCAGCAGCTTACCTCGGGGGGATCTGGATGGCTACACCTTC.

The chain carries TRBV5-1 and TRBJ2-5, with 12 bases matching TRBD2. After removal of 4 bases from V and 2 bases from J, the junction contained 6 bases not matched to a gene. This CDR3 has 16 amino acids. The germline V gene encodes CDR1 SGHRS and CDR2 YFSETQ. The chain's CDR3 is CASSLGLAGLQETQYF. For the CDR3, the DNA is TGCGCCAGCAGCCTCGGACTAGCGGGATTACAAGAGACCCAGTACTTC. The whole variable domain, remainder taken from reference TRBV5-1 and TRBJ2-5, is KAGVTQTPRYLIKTRGQQVTLSCSPISGHRSVSWYQQTPGQGLQFLFEYFSETQRNKGNFPGRFSGRQFSNSRSEMNVSTLELGDSALYLCASSLGLAGLQETQYFGPGTRLLVL.

A few counts support this clone. J is TRBJ2-7 and V is TRBV6-5; perhaps TRBD1 as D (5 bases). V was trimmed by 7 bases and J by 7 bases, leaving 20 bases between them. The CDR3 runs 14 residues. In germline, CDR1 is MNHEY, CDR2 SVGAGI. The CDR3 sequence is CASNPPMTEGEQYF. The CDR3 DNA sequence: TGTGCCAGCAATCCTCCCATGACAGAAGGGGAGCAGTACTTC.

This clone has only a few counts. The J gene is TRBJ2-1, the V gene TRBV27; D gene unclear. The CDR3 spans 12 residues. Trimming pared 1 base from V and 10 bases from J, leaving 8 bases between. Germline CDR1 and CDR2: MNHEY and SMNVEV (reference sequence). The CDR3 is CASSLLTGEQFF. In nucleotides, the CDR3 is TGTGCCAGCAGTTTATTGACTGGGGAGCAGTTCTTC.

The chain combines TRBV18 with TRBJ1-1; D gene uncertain. Trimming took 3 bases from V and 7 from J, leaving 15 bases between them. CDR1 KGHSH and CDR2 LQKENI come from the germline V gene. The CDR3 extends over 14 amino acids. The CDR3 is CASSPPRVYVEAFF. CDR3 nucleotides: TGTGCCAGCTCACCGCCGCGGGTCTATGTTGAAGCTTTCTTT.

The rearrangement joins TRBV20-1 to TRBJ1-1; D is possibly TRBD1 (5 bases). The CDR3 sequence is 11 residues long. V dropped 5 bases and J dropped 8 bases, with 12 bases sitting between them. Germline V CDR1 and CDR2: DFQATT, SNEGSKA (reference sequence). This chain's CDR3 is CSARSTAEAFF. The CDR3 region has the DNA TGCAGTGCTCGCTCGACAGCCGAAGCTTTCTTT.

This clone has just one count. This chain joins TRBV7-2 and TRBJ1-5; the match to TRBD1 covers 7 bases. The CDR3 is 15 residues long. V gave up 0 bases and J gave up 10 bases; unmatched junction bases: 9. Germline CDR1 and CDR2: SGHTA and FQGNSA. In nucleotides, the CDR3 is TGTGCCAGCAGCTTAGCGGAAGGGGGCCCTTACCCCCAGCATTTT. Translation: CASSLAEGGPYPQHF.

The V call is TRBV21-1, the J call TRBJ1-3; the table's D call TRBD1 went unverified against the DNA. TRBV21-1 is deemed a pseudogene. The length of the CDR3 is 18 residues. The CDR3 sequence is CASSKSAERQGNGNTIYF. For the CDR3, the DNA is TGTGCCAGCAGCAAATCAGCCGAACGACAGGGCAATGGAAACACCATATATTTT.

V and J are TRBV10-1 and TRBJ2-1; 9 bases align to TRBD2. The germline V gene has CDR1 WNHNN and CDR2 SYGVQD (reference sequence). The CDR3 is made up of 14 amino acids. Germline trimming cut 10 bases from V and 7 bases from J; bases unmatched to any gene: 11. This chain's CDR3 is CATQGGGAGNEQFF. The CDR3 DNA follows: TGCGCCACCCAGGGCGGGGGGGCTGGAAATGAGCAGTTCTTC.

In its sample, this clone was seen a few times. The J gene is TRBJ2-6, the V gene TRBV28; D unclear. The V gene lost 2 bases and the J gene lost 1 base, with 9 bases spanning the gap. This CDR3 has 16 amino acids. The germline V gene has CDR1 MDHEN and CDR2 SYDVKM. This CDR3 reads CASSLETRSGANVLTF. CDR3 nucleotides: TGTGCCAGCAGTTTAGAGACACGGTCTGGGGCCAACGTCCTGACTTTC.

In its sample, this clone was seen once. This chain uses TRBV11-2 with TRBJ1-6; 7 bases line up with TRBD1. This CDR3 spans 14 amino acids. Germline CDR1 SGHAT, CDR2 FQNNGV. Unmatched junction bases numbered 1, after V lost 1 base and J lost 7 bases. DNA of the CDR3: TGTGCCAGCAGCTTAGTGGGACAGAATTCACCCCTCCACTTT. Translating it yields CASSLVGQNSPLHF.

The chain carries TRBV6-5 and TRBJ2-3, with D unresolved. The germline CDR1 and CDR2 sequences are MNHEY and SVGAGI. Trimming left V 3 bases short and J 3 bases short, with 7 bases between. The CDR3 sequence is 13 residues long. The CDR3 DNA is TGTGCCAGCAGTTATGCCGGGACAGATACGCAGTATTTT. The encoded protein is CASSYAGTDTQYF.

The gene calls are TRBV6-5 and TRBJ2-5, with TRBD2 identical over 10 bases. The length of the CDR3 is 15 residues. In germline, CDR1 is MNHEY, CDR2 SVGAGI. J lost 1 base, V lost 6 bases, and 5 bases had no gene match. The DNA for the CDR3 is TGTGCCAGCAGATTGACTAGCGGGCCCCAAGAGACCCAGTACTTC. Translation gives CASRLTSGPQETQYF.

The rearrangement uses TRBV9 and TRBJ1-6; possible D gene TRBD1, 5 bases. Per the germline V gene, CDR1 is SGDLS and CDR2 is YYNGEE. V gave up 3 bases and J gave up 14 bases, with 18 bases separating them. The CDR3 is 14 amino acids. The chain's CDR3 is CASSAAQTAASLHF. CDR3 nucleotides: TGTGCCAGCAGCGCGGCACAGACAGCCGCCTCCCTCCACTTT.

The chain combines TRBV18 with TRBJ2-5; D may be TRBD2 (6 bases). The CDR3 runs 14 residues. The V gene lost 3 bases and the J gene lost 5 bases, with 13 bases spanning the gap. CDR1 KGHSH and CDR2 LQKENI come from the germline V gene. The CDR3 DNA sequence: TGTGCCAGCTCACCCCCCGGGGGTCGGGAGACCCAGTACTTC. Its protein product is CASSPPGGRETQYF. The whole variable domain, filled in from reference TRBV18 and TRBJ2-5, reads NAGVMQNPRHLVRRRGQEARLRCSPMKGHSHVYWYRQLPEEGLKFMVYLQKENIIDESGMPKERFSAEFPKEGPSILRIQQVVRGDSAAYFCASSPPGGRETQYFGPGTRLLVL.

This clone has just a few counts. This chain joins TRBV7-2 and TRBJ1-1; 8 positions match TRBD1. Per the germline V gene, CDR1 is SGHTA and CDR2 is FQGNSA. V lost 9 bases and J lost 5; bases outside the gene matches: 5. This CDR3 is 12 amino acids long. This chain's CDR3 is CASSRQGTEAFF. The CDR3 DNA reads TGTGCCAGTAGTAGACAGGGGACTGAAGCTTTCTTT.

The table lists this clone with a few counts. This CDR3 reads CASSNYRETTNEKLFF. The CDR3, as DNA: TGTGCCAGCTCCAATTACAGAGAAACAACTAATGAAAAACTGTTTTTT. The V gene is TRBV3-1 (or the pseudogene TRBV3-2), the J gene TRBJ1-4; D unresolved. The V end lost 8 bases, the J end lost 0 bases, and 16 bases lay between the germline ends. Germline lookup yields CDR1 LGHDT and CDR2 YNNKEL (reference sequence). CDR3 size: 16 residues.

The chain uses TRBV29-1 and TRBJ1-1; 7 bases map to TRBD1. Germline loops: CDR1 SQVTM, CDR2 ANQGSEA. The CDR3 is made up of 13 amino acids. The junction had 8 bases not matched to a gene; V was cut back by 5 bases and J by 5 bases. CDR3 in amino acids: CSVRGRGVTEAFF. Here the CDR3 DNA reads TGCAGCGTTAGGGGCAGGGGGGTGACTGAAGCTTTCTTT.

V usage is TRBV18 and J usage is TRBJ2-7; 9 bases map to TRBD2. This CDR3 has 15 amino acids. Germline CDR1 reads KGHSH; CDR2 reads LQKENI. V dropped 3 bases and J dropped 2; count of bases not matched to a gene: 5. In DNA form, the CDR3 reads TGTGCCAGCTCACCGCAGCGGGGGGCGACCTACGAGCAGTACTTC. It specifies CASSPQRGATYEQYF.

This sequence joins TRBV6-5 and TRBJ2-1; the match to TRBD1 covers 8 bases. With 6 bases clipped from V and 6 bases from J, the junction kept 10 bases outside the gene matches. The CDR3 runs to 15 residues. Germline lookup yields CDR1 MNHEY and CDR2 SVGAGI. The CDR3: CASSSDRGRGNEQFF. The CDR3 DNA reads TGTGCCAGCAGCTCTGACAGGGGACGTGGCAATGAGCAGTTCTTC.

This clone was counted between two and nine times. The V call is TRBV27, the J call TRBJ2-1; 8 nucleotides align to TRBD2. Germline V lookup: CDR1 MNHEY, CDR2 SMNVEV (reference sequence). The CDR3 spans 17 residues. With 2 bases clipped from V and 6 bases from J, the junction kept 12 bases outside the gene matches. CDR3 in amino acids: CASSLDVVLAASNEQFF. The CDR3, as DNA: TGTGCCAGCAGTTTAGACGTGGTACTAGCGGCCAGCAATGAGCAGTTCTTC.